This TCR beta chain originates from a study of cytomegalovirus exposure and HLA in healthy donors. General study findings and limits: An analysis that was carried out later associated some 17,000 TCR beta sequences with HLA alleles at 0.05 false discovery rate.

The PCR employed 60 Vbeta primers together with 13 Jbeta primers. Per the authors' pipeline: Approximately 11 million of the roughly 80 million unique TCR beta chains counted in a later analysis were shared. Clones were sequenced by immunoSEQ multiplex PCR, and TCRdb holds only the in-frame ones, with some missing. That table gives V, J and clone size, and the DNA gave D and trimming. The sample has more than 65,000 clones; 67% are singletons. Per germline, CDR1 SGHTA and CDR2 FQGNSA. V was clipped by 5 bases and J by 4 bases, with 14 bases between them. The CDR3 is 14 residues long. To note about this clone: The antigen is not known.

Input material: PBMCs. The origin of this receptor is a woman aged 45-59 years in good health and CMV-seropositive. The chain combines TRBV7-2 with TRBJ2-5; perhaps TRBD2 as D (6 bases). The CDR3 spells CASSVTQGGETQYF. CDR3 coding DNA: TGTGCCAGCAGCGTGACGCAGGGAGGAGAGACCCAGTACTTC.